These 19 T cell receptor beta chains share one sample of origin, sequenced in a study of chemoradiotherapy in HPV16-positive cancers (dated by TCRdb to 2022 to 2024). Libraries were built with the immunoSEQ multiplex PCR assay. Drawn from immuneACCESS, this table holds only the in-frame rearrangements with V and J called that TCRdb kept. Clones are partly lost; checked studies trace under half to an unresolved V gene and leave the rest unexplained. The sample contains 9,000 to 10,000 clones, approximately 84% of them found a single time. 2.6% of the sample comes from the top ten. Sequenced here: blood, sampled from a patient who underwent chemoradiotherapy. These receptors came from a human donor with HPV-associated anogenital cancer.

This clone was seen a few times. V and J are TRBV6-5 and TRBJ1-1; no definite D call. CDR3 length: 13 residues. Trimming removed 6 bases at V and 5 bases at J, with 13 bases between. Per the germline V gene, CDR1 is MNHEY and CDR2 is SVGAGI. The CDR3 loop reads CASRNTVETEAFF. The CDR3 DNA reads as TGTGCCAGCAGAAACACGGTTGAGACTGAAGCTTTCTTT.

This clone has just one count. The V gene is TRBV10-3, the J gene TRBJ2-3; 9 bases line up with TRBD1. This CDR3 has 13 residues. The V gene end was trimmed by 8 bases and the J gene end by 3 bases; junction bases not matched to a gene: 3. CDR1 ENHRY and CDR2 SYGVKD come from the germline V gene. DNA of the CDR3: TGTGCCATCCACGGACAGGGGACAGATACGCAGTATTTT. Translated, it gives CAIHGQGTDTQYF.

This clone was observed a handful of times. This chain connects TRBV15 to TRBJ1-4; D perhaps matches TRBD1 (6 bases). Germline-derived CDR1 and CDR2 are LNHNV and YYDKDF (reference sequence). The ends were cut back, 0 bases at V and 7 bases at J, with 12 bases in the middle. The CDR3 runs to 15 residues. The CDR3 is CATSRDGGPSEKLFF. CDR3 sequence (DNA): TGTGCCACCAGCAGAGACGGGGGGCCGAGTGAAAAACTGTTTTTT.

The rearrangement joins TRBV5-4 to TRBJ1-1; 12 nucleotides align to TRBD1. CDR1 is SGHNT, CDR2 YYREEE, per germline (reference sequence). The CDR3 is made up of 16 amino acids. Trimming removed 4 bases from V and 1 base from J; junction bases left unmatched: 5. The CDR3 DNA sequence: TGTGCCAGCAGCCAGGGACAGGGGGCCCAGAACACTGAAGCTTTCTTT. Its translation: CASSQGQGAQNTEAFF.

CDR3 sequence: CASSRDRGPGQPQHF. The CDR3 nucleotides read TGCGCCAGCAGTCGGGACAGGGGACCCGGTCAGCCCCAGCATTTT. V usage is TRBV4-3 and J usage is TRBJ1-5; 10 bases match TRBD1. Germline assignment: CDR1 LGHNA and CDR2 YSLEER. CDR3 size: 15 residues. Trimming at V came to 6 bases and at J to 6 bases, leaving 8 bases not matched to a gene.

The chain joins TRBV25-1 to TRBJ1-2; D not certain. V was pared by 4 bases and J by 3 bases, with 12 bases between. This CDR3 contains 14 residues. CDR1 is MGHDK and CDR2 is SYGVNS in the germline V gene. CDR3 in DNA: TGTGCCAGCAGTGCCGACCAGACCTACTATGGCTACACCTTC. Translation gives CASSADQTYYGYTF.

The V and J genes are TRBV7-6 and TRBJ2-2, with D possibly being TRBD2 (7 bases). CDR1 SGHVS and CDR2 FNYEAQ come from the germline V gene. The V and J ends lost 7 bases and 7 bases respectively, with 25 bases between them. The CDR3 is 17 residues long. CDR3 in DNA: TGTGCCAGCACCGTTCAGGGGACAAGCGGGGTTAACGGGGAGCTGTTTTTT. Translating gives CASTVQGTSGVNGELFF.

The chain links TRBV5-1 to TRBJ2-3, with 9 bases lining up with TRBD2. The CDR3 has 16 amino acids. The trim removed 0 bases at V and 2 bases at J, leaving 4 bases unmatched. CDR1 and CDR2 from the germline V gene are SGHRS and YFSETQ. The CDR3 DNA reads as TGCGCCAGCAGCTTGGGGGCGGGGGGGAACACAGATACGCAGTATTTT. Protein: CASSLGAGGNTDTQYF.

The gene calls are TRBV7-7 and TRBJ1-2; D gene unclear. The germline V gene encodes CDR1 SSHAT and CDR2 FNYEAQ (reference sequence). This CDR3 region has 11 residues. V was clipped by 8 bases and J by 4 bases, with 8 bases between them. The CDR3: CASRKTYGYTF. In DNA, the CDR3 is TGTGCCAGCCGAAAGACCTATGGCTACACCTTC.

J is TRBJ2-7 and V is TRBV6-6; no reliable D call. Germline-derived CDR1 and CDR2 are MNHNY and SVGAGI (reference sequence). V was cut by 6 bases and J by 4 bases, with 7 bases left in between. CDR3 length equals 11 residues. CDR3 DNA sequence: TGTGCCAGCAGCCGCCGTTACGAGCAGTACTTC. Its translation is CASSRRYEQYF.

The CDR3 here is CASSRTGTGGGYGYTF. In DNA form, the CDR3 reads TGTGCCAGCAGCCGAACCGGGACCGGAGGGGGCTATGGCTACACCTTC. The V gene is TRBV4-2, the J gene TRBJ1-2, with TRBD1 as a possible D gene (6 bases). The germline V and J ends were trimmed by 4 bases and 4 bases, with 19 bases remaining between them. CDR1 and CDR2 (germline): LGHNA, YNFKEQ. The length of the CDR3 is 16 residues.

This clone was counted once. V usage is TRBV7-9 and J usage is TRBJ1-4; D call uncertain. From germline, CDR1 is SEHNR and CDR2 FQNEAQ (reference sequence). This CDR3 spans 15 amino acids. The V gene lost 3 bases and the J gene lost 2 bases, with 10 bases spanning the gap. CDR3 loop: CASSFSRRTNEKLFF. CDR3 coding DNA: TGTGCCAGCAGCTTTTCCCGAAGGACTAATGAAAAACTGTTTTTT.

The chain employs TRBV9 and TRBJ2-3; 7 nucleotides align to TRBD1. The germline CDR1 and CDR2 sequences are SGDLS and YYNGEE. The CDR3 is 14 amino acids. Unmatched junction bases numbered 2, after V lost 2 bases and J lost 2 bases. In DNA form, the CDR3 reads TGTGCCAGCAGCGTGGGACAGACCACAGATACGCAGTATTTT. As protein: CASSVGQTTDTQYF.

This sequence joins TRBV10-3 and TRBJ2-7, with TRBD1 matching over 9 bases. V dropped 0 bases and J dropped 11; count of bases not matched to a gene: 5. Germline V lookup: CDR1 ENHRY, CDR2 SYGVKD. CDR3 length equals 13 residues. CDR3 DNA sequence: TGTGCCATCAGTGAGTCTGGGACAGGGATGGAGTACTTC. Its protein is CAISESGTGMEYF.

V is TRBV19 and J is TRBJ1-6; TRBD1 matches 7 bases. Trimming removed 5 bases from V and 8 bases from J; junction bases left unmatched: 9. This CDR3 contains 15 residues. Germline CDR1 and CDR2: LNHDA and SQIVND (reference sequence). Here the CDR3 DNA reads TGTGCCAGTAGTGACCAGGGGGGTTATGATTCACCCCTCCACTTT. Protein: CASSDQGGYDSPLHF. The variable domain in full, with the rest retrieved from reference TRBV19 and TRBJ1-6, is DGGITQSPKYLFRKEGQNVTLSCEQNLNHDAMYWYRQDPGQGLRLIYYSQIVNDFQKGDIAEGYSVSREKKESFPLTVTSAQKNPTAFYLCASSDQGGYDSPLHFGNGTRLTVT.

This chain joins TRBV5-1 and TRBJ1-1; D is unclear. The CDR3 consists of 15 residues. From germline, CDR1 is SGHRS and CDR2 YFSETQ. V lost 3 bases to trimming and J lost 7 bases, with 19 bases between them. In nucleotides, the CDR3 is TGCGCCAGCAGCTCGAGTAAGGAATGGAAGGGTGAAGCTTTCTTT. Translating it yields CASSSSKEWKGEAFF.

DNA of the CDR3: TGTGCCAGCAGCCCGACAGGGAAGGGGACTGAAGCTTTCTTT. Protein sequence: CASSPTGKGTEAFF. The chain employs TRBV7-9 and TRBJ1-1; 7 bases are shared with TRBD1. Unmatched junction bases numbered 8, after V lost 5 bases and J lost 5 bases. Germline CDR1 and CDR2: SEHNR and FQNEAQ (reference sequence). This CDR3 spans 14 amino acids.

The chain uses TRBV19 and TRBJ1-1; TRBD1 is a possible D gene (5 bases). V was shortened by 3 bases and J by 5 bases, with 10 bases between the two germline ends. The CDR3 spans 13 residues. The germline V gene encodes CDR1 LNHDA and CDR2 SQIVND (reference sequence). The DNA of the CDR3 is TGTGCCAGTAGTATCGCAGGGTTAACTGAAGCTTTCTTT. It translates to CASSIAGLTEAFF.

The rearrangement uses TRBV11-3 and TRBJ2-2; D possibly uses TRBD1 or TRBD2 (5 bases each). CDR3 size: 14 residues. Germline V gene data show CDR1 as SGHNT and CDR2 as YENEEA. V gave up 5 bases and J gave up 8 bases, with 15 bases separating them. The CDR3 DNA reads TGTGCCAGCAGCCCCGGGACGGTCATAGGGGAGCTGTTTTTT. Residues: CASSPGTVIGELFF.